This T cell receptor beta chain was documented in a study of monozygotic twins with inflammatory bowel disease. TCRdb re-called the 5' RACE reads and shows each CDR3 protein once, DNA omitted. This repertoire includes under 150,000 distinct CDR3 sequences. The sequenced sample was blood. The origin of this receptor is a human donor with ulcerative colitis or Crohn's disease, or a healthy co-twin of an affected twin (not recorded which).

This chain's CDR3 is CASSSRTGGAKNIQYF. The chain joins TRBV7-2 to TRBJ2-4; TCRdb designates TRBD1, a call that cannot be tested without DNA. Germline V gene lookup returns CDR1 SGHTA and CDR2 FQGNSA. This CDR3 spans 16 amino acids.